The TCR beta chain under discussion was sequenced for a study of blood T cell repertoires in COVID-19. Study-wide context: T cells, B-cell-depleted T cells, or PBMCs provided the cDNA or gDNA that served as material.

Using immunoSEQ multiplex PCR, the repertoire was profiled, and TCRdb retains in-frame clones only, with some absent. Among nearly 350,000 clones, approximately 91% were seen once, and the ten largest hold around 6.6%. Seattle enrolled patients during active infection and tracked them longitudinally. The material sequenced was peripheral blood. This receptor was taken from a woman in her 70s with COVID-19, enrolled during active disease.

CDR3 loop: CAFTGTATNEKLFF. CDR3 nucleotides: TGTGCATTCACCGGGACAGCAACTAATGAAAAACTGTTTTTT. This chain connects TRBV30 to TRBJ1-4; 7 positions agree with TRBD1. The germline CDR1 and CDR2 sequences are GTSNPN and SVGIG (reference sequence). The CDR3 contains 14 residues.